What follows are 8 T cell receptor beta chains derived from one specimen sequenced in a study of human thymus T cells. Generated by immunoSEQ multiplex PCR, the TCRdb table keeps only in-frame clones and is missing some. Of tens of thousands of clones in the sample, 85% to 95% were seen once. Thymic material originated from resections removed in the course of corrective heart surgery. The sample was thymus tissue. These receptors were taken from a girl under three years old with a congenital heart defect but otherwise immunologically healthy.

The rearrangement links TRBV5-1 to TRBJ2-3; 8 nucleotides match TRBD1. The CDR3 spans 18 residues. Germline CDR1 is SGHRS and CDR2 is YFSETQ. The ends lost 0 bases at V and 2 bases at J; junction bases unmatched: 11. The DNA of the CDR3 is TGCGCCAGCAGCTTGGTGGGCCGGACAGGGTGGGACACAGATACGCAGTATTTT. This sequence encodes CASSLVGRTGWDTDTQYF.

The chain is built from TRBV9 and TRBJ2-2; no definite D call. CDR1 is SGDLS and CDR2 is YYNGEE in the germline V gene. CDR3 length: 12 residues. Between the trimmed V and J ends, which lost 6 bases and 5 bases, there was a span of 8 bases. As DNA, the CDR3 is TGTGCCAGCACGGGCCGAACCGGGGAGCTGTTTTTT. Translated, it gives CASTGRTGELFF. Complete variable domain (other parts from reference TRBV9 and TRBJ2-2): DSGVTQTPKHLITATGQRVTLRCSPRSGDLSVYWYQQSLDQGLQFLIQYYNGEERAKGNILERFSAQQFPDLHSELNLSSLELGDSALYFCASTGRTGELFFGEGSRLTVL.

This clone was recorded once. The J gene is TRBJ1-2, the V gene TRBV4-1; tentative D call: TRBD1 (5 bases). CDR3 length: 18 residues. CDR1 is MGHRA and CDR2 is YSYEKL in the germline V gene. The ends were cut back, 0 bases at V and 0 bases at J, with 17 bases in the middle. The CDR3 nucleotides read TGCGCCAGCAGCCAAGACGGGGACCAGGACAAATCTAACTATGGCTACACCTTC. This gives the protein CASSQDGDQDKSNYGYTF.

The rearrangement joins TRBV6-4 to TRBJ2-7, with D perhaps assigned TRBD1 or TRBD2 (5 bases each). The CDR3 sequence is 18 residues long. V was trimmed by 0 bases and J by 0 bases, leaving 18 bases between them. Germline CDR1 and CDR2: MRHNA and SNTAGT. The CDR3 is CASSDSKAGRPHSYEQYF. The CDR3 DNA reads TGTGCCAGCAGTGACTCGAAGGCAGGGAGACCCCACTCCTACGAGCAGTACTTC.

The V gene is TRBV19, the J gene TRBJ1-5; TRBD1 might be the D (6 bases). The CDR3 has 16 amino acids. V lost 2 bases and J lost 9, with 20 bases in between. In germline, CDR1 is LNHDA, CDR2 SQIVND (reference sequence). The CDR3: CASSIWSMQGLRPQHF. The CDR3 DNA is TGTGCCAGTAGTATATGGAGTATGCAGGGGTTAAGGCCCCAGCATTTT.

V is TRBV4-3 and J is TRBJ2-1, with D maybe TRBD1 (5 bases). Germline V gene sequence: CDR1 LGHNA, CDR2 YSLEER. CDR3 length: 16 residues. V was pared by 6 bases and J by 10 bases, with 25 bases between. The CDR3 DNA sequence: TGCGCCAGCAGTCGAGCTTACCCCCCCAGGGTCGGGGAGCAGTTCTTC. Protein sequence: CASSRAYPPRVGEQFF.

This chain links TRBV25-1 with TRBJ1-1, with D possibly TRBD1 on 6 matching bases. With 3 bases removed from V and 2 bases from J, the gap between germline ends came to 19 bases. The CDR3 is 17 residues long. Germline V lookup: CDR1 MGHDK, CDR2 SYGVNS. The CDR3 is CASSDYRQDRTNTEAFF. The CDR3, as DNA: TGTGCCAGCAGTGATTACCGACAGGACCGCACCAACACTGAAGCTTTCTTT.

The genes are TRBV5-8 and TRBJ1-1; D may be TRBD1 (6 bases). With 0 bases removed from V and 6 bases from J, the gap between germline ends came to 21 bases. Germline values: CDR1 SGHTS, CDR2 YDEGEE. CDR3 size: 17 residues. The CDR3, as DNA: TGTGCCAGCAGCTTGGGAAATGGGGACAAGAGGCCCCCTGAAGCTTTCTTT. Translated, it gives CASSLGNGDKRPPEAFF.